Listed below are T cell receptor beta chains from one sample, sequenced in a study of vaccination and CD4 T cells after COVID-19. The antigens these receptors bind are not known. TCRdb reprocessed the PCR reads with MiXCR, giving one entry per CDR3 protein. The profile shows approximately 20,000 distinct CDR3 sequences, around 48% of them singletons. The sample consisted of CD4+ T cells from blood, cultured in vitro, taken before SARS-CoV-2 vaccination. These receptors came from a human donor who had recovered from COVID-19. Each CDR3 is given with its conserved first and last residue. A D gene is named only where the DNA matches it firmly. Expanded clones get a size class; other rows say once, few or many, or leave the size out.

abundance: .; j_gene: TRBJ1-5; len: 13; v_gene: TRBV6-2/TRBV6-3; d_gene: .; CDR3aa: CASSGFSNQPQHF; CDR3nt: TGTGCCAGCAGCGGGTTTAGCAATCAGCCCCAGCATTTT
abundance: once; j_gene: TRBJ2-5; len: 14; v_gene: TRBV7-2; d_gene: .; CDR3aa: CASSLEVIGETQYF; CDR3nt: TGTGCCAGCAGCTTAGAAGTAATAGGAGAGACCCAGTACTTC
abundance: .; j_gene: TRBJ2-5; len: 14; v_gene: TRBV20-1; d_gene: .; CDR3aa: CSASKPGVEETQYF; CDR3nt: TGCAGTGCTAGTAAACCGGGAGTAGAAGAGACCCAGTACTTC
abundance: few; j_gene: TRBJ2-7; len: 12; v_gene: TRBV19; d_gene: TRBD1; CDR3aa: CASSRQGSEQYF; CDR3nt: TGTGCCAGTAGTCGACAGGGCAGCGAGCAGTACTTC
abundance: .; j_gene: TRBJ2-5; len: 13; v_gene: TRBV6-1; d_gene: .; CDR3aa: CASRSVRRETQYF; CDR3nt: TGTGCCAGCAGGAGCGTCCGCCGGGAGACCCAGTACTTC
abundance: .; j_gene: TRBJ1-5; len: 11; v_gene: TRBV28; d_gene: .; CDR3aa: CASRGGQPQHF; CDR3nt: TGTGCCAGCAGGGGGGGGCAGCCCCAGCATTTT
abundance: once; j_gene: TRBJ2-1; len: 18; v_gene: TRBV6-2/TRBV6-3; d_gene: TRBD2; CDR3aa: CASSAGLAGVVGYNEQFF; CDR3nt: TGTGCCAGCAGCGCAGGACTAGCGGGAGTGGTGGGGTACAATGAGCAGTTCTTC
abundance: once; j_gene: TRBJ2-7; len: 13; v_gene: TRBV29-1; d_gene: TRBD2; CDR3aa: CSVELAGGYEQYF; CDR3nt: TGCAGCGTTGAACTAGCGGGAGGCTACGAGCAGTACTTC
abundance: .; j_gene: TRBJ1-6; len: 16; v_gene: TRBV7-9; d_gene: TRBD1; CDR3aa: CASSWKGQGYNSPLHF; CDR3nt: TGTGCCAGCAGCTGGAAAGGACAGGGCTATAATTCACCCCTCCACTTT
abundance: .; j_gene: TRBJ2-5; len: 12; v_gene: TRBV20-1; d_gene: .; CDR3aa: CSATGEGETQYF; CDR3nt: TGCAGTGCTACAGGGGAAGGGGAGACCCAGTACTTC
abundance: few; j_gene: TRBJ1-5; len: 18; v_gene: TRBV20-1; d_gene: TRBD1; CDR3aa: CSARVADRGGGSNQPQHF; CDR3nt: TGCAGTGCTAGAGTAGCGGACAGGGGAGGTGGCAGCAATCAGCCCCAGCATTTT
abundance: .; j_gene: TRBJ2-2; len: 14; v_gene: TRBV7-9; d_gene: .; CDR3aa: CASSLVGHTGELFF; CDR3nt: TGTGCCAGCAGCTTAGTAGGTCACACCGGGGAGCTGTTTTTT
abundance: .; j_gene: TRBJ2-3; len: 16; v_gene: TRBV5-6; d_gene: TRBD2; CDR3aa: CASSGGVAGGTDTQYF; CDR3nt: TGTGCCAGCAGCGGTGGGGTAGCGGGGGGAACAGATACGCAGTATTTT
abundance: .; j_gene: TRBJ1-1; len: 16; v_gene: TRBV5-4; d_gene: .; CDR3aa: CASSSIIRGGANEAFF; CDR3nt: TGTGCCAGCAGCTCAATCATTCGGGGGGGCGCGAATGAAGCTTTCTTT
abundance: .; j_gene: TRBJ2-5; len: 11; v_gene: TRBV20-1; d_gene: .; CDR3aa: CSASGQETQYF; CDR3nt: TGCAGTGCTAGCGGACAAGAGACCCAGTACTTC
abundance: .; j_gene: TRBJ1-1; len: 15; v_gene: TRBV20-1; d_gene: TRBD1; CDR3aa: CSARGDSNFNTEAFF; CDR3nt: TGCAGTGCTAGAGGGGACAGTAATTTTAACACTGAAGCTTTCTTT
abundance: .; j_gene: TRBJ2-5; len: 14; v_gene: TRBV20-1; d_gene: TRBD2; CDR3aa: CSARDPTSAETQYF; CDR3nt: TGCAGTGCTAGAGATCCCACTAGCGCAGAGACCCAGTACTTC
abundance: .; j_gene: TRBJ1-2; len: 13; v_gene: TRBV7-2; d_gene: .; CDR3aa: CASSLAGGYGYTF; CDR3nt: TGTGCCAGCAGCCTCGCCGGGGGCTATGGCTACACCTTC
abundance: few; j_gene: TRBJ1-1; len: 14; v_gene: TRBV10-3; d_gene: .; CDR3aa: CATSRGGAGTEAFF; CDR3nt: TGTGCCACCTCAAGGGGGGGGGCGGGCACTGAAGCTTTCTTT
abundance: .; j_gene: TRBJ1-5; len: 15; v_gene: TRBV19; d_gene: TRBD1; CDR3aa: CASTVVGGFSQPQHF; CDR3nt: TGTGCCAGTACCGTAGTAGGGGGCTTCTCTCAGCCCCAGCATTTT
abundance: .; j_gene: TRBJ1-2; len: 14; v_gene: TRBV7-2; d_gene: TRBD1; CDR3aa: CASSGGGQQYGYTF; CDR3nt: TGTGCCAGCAGCGGGGGGGGACAGCAATATGGCTACACCTTC
abundance: .; j_gene: TRBJ1-6; len: 15; v_gene: TRBV20-1; d_gene: TRBD1; CDR3aa: CSAEKRDSRNSPLHF; CDR3nt: TGCAGTGCTGAGAAACGGGACAGCCGTAATTCACCCCTCCACTTT
abundance: few; j_gene: TRBJ2-1; len: 18; v_gene: TRBV20-1; d_gene: TRBD2; CDR3aa: CSALPGLAGGFSYNEQFF; CDR3nt: TGCAGTGCTTTACCGGGACTAGCGGGAGGTTTCTCCTACAATGAGCAGTTCTTC
abundance: .; j_gene: TRBJ2-3; len: 17; v_gene: TRBV20-1; d_gene: TRBD2; CDR3aa: CSARPLLAGVGADTQYF; CDR3nt: TGCAGTGCTAGGCCCCTACTAGCGGGAGTGGGGGCAGATACGCAGTATTTT
abundance: few; j_gene: TRBJ2-3; len: 16; v_gene: TRBV15; d_gene: TRBD1; CDR3aa: CATSRELGTGISTQYF; CDR3nt: TGTGCCACCAGCAGAGAATTAGGGACAGGGATTTCTACGCAGTATTTT
abundance: few; j_gene: TRBJ2-7; len: 13; v_gene: TRBV20-1; d_gene: TRBD2; CDR3aa: CSAGRGSGYEQYF; CDR3nt: TGCAGTGCCGGGAGGGGGAGTGGCTACGAGCAGTACTTC
abundance: .; j_gene: TRBJ1-1; len: 16; v_gene: TRBV19; d_gene: TRBD1; CDR3aa: CASSRRPGQGVSEAFF; CDR3nt: TGTGCCAGTAGTAGACGACCGGGACAGGGGGTCTCTGAAGCTTTCTTT
abundance: .; j_gene: TRBJ2-7; len: 16; v_gene: TRBV12-3/TRBV12-4; d_gene: .; CDR3aa: CASSFSPGTLPYEQYF; CDR3nt: TGTGCCAGCAGTTTTTCCCCGGGGACACTCCCCTACGAGCAGTACTTC
abundance: .; j_gene: TRBJ2-2; len: 15; v_gene: TRBV7-9; d_gene: .; CDR3aa: CASSLPTGNTGELFF; CDR3nt: TGTGCCAGCAGCTTGCCGACAGGAAATACCGGGGAGCTGTTTTTT
abundance: .; j_gene: TRBJ2-5; len: 18; v_gene: TRBV27; d_gene: TRBD1; CDR3aa: CASSLGTGQGRNGETQYF; CDR3nt: TGTGCCAGCAGTTTAGGCACGGGACAGGGAAGGAACGGAGAGACCCAGTACTTC
abundance: .; j_gene: TRBJ2-7; len: 17; v_gene: TRBV6-1; d_gene: TRBD1; CDR3aa: CASSRIFGTGGLEEQYF; CDR3nt: TGTGCCAGCAGCCGAATTTTCGGGACAGGGGGCTTGGAAGAGCAGTACTTC
abundance: .; j_gene: TRBJ2-7; len: 12; v_gene: TRBV11-2; d_gene: TRBD2; CDR3aa: CASSLGGMKQYF; CDR3nt: TGTGCCAGCAGCTTGGGGGGGATGAAGCAGTACTTC